This TCR beta chain was profiled in a study of shared T cell receptors in the human thymus. The germline gives CDR1 SQVTM, CDR2 ANQGSEA. Trimming left V 4 bases short and J 0 bases short, with 15 bases between. This CDR3 has 16 residues. The protocol was immunoSEQ multiplex PCR, while the TCRdb copy is restricted to in-frame clones and leaves out a portion. The table has about 380,000 clones, just under 95% seen once. This sequence joins TRBV29-1 and TRBJ2-2, with D maybe TRBD2 (5 bases). The sample taken for sequencing was thymocytes. The clonotype was recovered from a human donor. In nucleotides, the CDR3 is TGCAGCGTTGTACCGGACTTTCTAGCGAACACCGGGGAGCTGTTTTTT. As protein: CSVVPDFLANTGELFF.